This T cell receptor (beta chain) was documented in a study of shared clonotypes between healthy human individuals. Study context: Donors had three CD4 naive, three CD4 memory, two CD8 naive and one CD8 memory plate apiece.

Study-level points and caveats: Clonotype sharing levels among donors were expected to vary with sequencing depth. Sharing across four donors was highest in naive CD4 (around 5%) and lowest in memory CD8 (0.4%).

Note on this clone: What it binds is not known.

Once extracted for a subset, genomic DNA was divided evenly among several immunoSEQ plates. This table comes from immunoSEQ multiplex PCR, and its TCRdb copy is limited to in-frame clones, with some not included. The sample contains some 1,600,000 clones, 98% of which appear only once. V was clipped by 8 bases and J by 13 bases; unmatched bases: 3. The CDR3 covers 10 residues. CDR1 and CDR2 (germline): LNHDA, SQIVND (reference sequence). The receptor's source is a man aged 25-45 years in good health. What was sequenced was naive CD4+ T cells sorted from blood. Subset defined: CD45RA+ positively selected. This sequence joins TRBV19 and TRBJ2-1; 9 nucleotides align to TRBD1. In nucleotides, the CDR3 is TGTGCCAGTGGGGACAGGGATCAGTTCTTC. The encoded protein is CASGDRDQFF. Using reference TRBV19 and TRBJ2-1 for the parts outside the CDR3, the full variable domain is DGGITQSPKYLFRKEGQNVTLSCEQNLNHDAMYWYRQDPGQGLRLIYYSQIVNDFQKGDIAEGYSVSREKKESFPLTVTSAQKNPTAFYLCASGDRDQFFGPGTRLTVL.